Listed below are T cell receptor beta chains from one sample, sequenced in a study of blood T cell repertoires in COVID-19. The protocol was immunoSEQ multiplex PCR, while the TCRdb copy is restricted to in-frame clones and leaves out a portion. Of more than 85,000 clones detected, 70% to 85% appear once; the ten largest clones hold around 4.5%. Material for sequencing was peripheral blood. The receptors derive from a woman aged 45 to 65 with acute or convalescent COVID-19. Both conserved end residues are part of each CDR3. D genes are given only for firm matches. Not all rows give a size; the values are once, few, many and, for expanded clones, a class.

len,v_gene,j_gene,d_gene,abundance,CDR3nt,CDR3aa
13,TRBV28,TRBJ1-6,.,.,TGTGCCAGCAGTTTCAGGGGAAATTCACCCCTCCACTTT,CASSFRGNSPLHF
19,TRBV5-1,TRBJ1-1,TRBD1,.,TGCGCCAGCAGCTTGGTCATAACCGGGACAGGGAAGGGGAACACTGAAGCTTTCTTT,CASSLVITGTGKGNTEAFF
15,TRBV27,TRBJ1-5,.,few,TGTGCCAGCTCCTTGGGAGGGGGTAGCAATCAGCCCCAGCATTTT,CASSLGGGSNQPQHF
15,TRBV7-2,TRBJ2-7,TRBD1,once,TGTGCCAGCGGAAGATCCGGGACAGGCTTCTACGAGCAGTACTTC,CASGRSGTGFYEQYF
17,TRBV9,TRBJ2-3,TRBD2,.,TGTGCCAGCAGCGTAGGGATAGGGACTAGCGGGGAAGGTACGCAGTATTTT,CASSVGIGTSGEGTQYF
14,TRBV19,TRBJ1-2,TRBD1,.,TGTGCCAGTAGTGACAGGGAAGTTTACTATGGCTACACCTTC,CASSDREVYYGYTF
11,TRBV27,TRBJ2-5,TRBD2,.,TGTGCCAGCAGTTCCCGGGAGGCCCAGTACTTC,CASSSREAQYF
15,TRBV19,TRBJ2-1,TRBD2,.,TGTGCCAGTAGCGTCACCGGGACTAGTTACAATGAGCAGTTCTTC,CASSVTGTSYNEQFF
17,TRBV13,TRBJ1-6,.,few,TGTGCCAGCAGCTCACAGGTCTCCTTCAAAGATAATTCACCCCTCCACTTT,CASSSQVSFKDNSPLHF
15,TRBV6-5,TRBJ2-5,.,once,TGTGCCAGCAGTTACAGGTCTAGTGAGGCGGAGACCCAGTACTTC,CASSYRSSEAETQYF
15,TRBV4-2,TRBJ2-5,.,.,TGTGCCAGCAGCCAAGAAGCAGGGCTCCAAGAGACCCAGTACTTC,CASSQEAGLQETQYF
13,TRBV19,TRBJ2-5,.,.,TGTGCCAGTAGTATAGACTACGAAGAGACCCAGTACTTC,CASSIDYEETQYF
12,TRBV7-8,TRBJ2-7,.,.,TGTGCCAGCAGCTTAGTTAGTGCCGAGCAGTACTTC,CASSLVSAEQYF
16,TRBV4-1,TRBJ2-1,.,.,TGCGCCAGCAGCAAGCCGCCGGGACATTCAGGCGATGAGCAGTTCTTC,CASSKPPGHSGDEQFF
15,TRBV10-3,TRBJ1-5,TRBD1,.,TGTGCCATCAGCCCCGACAGGGGCGAGGGTCAGCCCCAGCATTTT,CAISPDRGEGQPQHF
17,TRBV6-1,TRBJ2-1,.,.,TGTGCCAGCCGTGGACAAAAGGTTGGGAGCTCCTACAATGAGCAGTTCTTC,CASRGQKVGSSYNEQFF
13,TRBV5-5,TRBJ2-5,.,.,TGTGCCAGCACCTTCGAGGTCCAAGAGACCCAGTACTTC,CASTFEVQETQYF